This T cell receptor beta chain is from a study of T cell repertoires in cytomegalovirus infection. At the level of the study: Epitope selection comprised recently identified HLA-C-restricted CMV epitopes and well-studied HLA-B-restricted CMV epitopes. CMV infection together with matching HLA type was indicated by public TCR beta signatures. Study-wide results and limits: There were HLA-C-restricted CMV-specific TCR beta clonotypes dominating the ex vivo response.

In this sample, this clonotype turned up once. Its target is unknown. The CDR3 consists of 15 residues. Trimming removed 1 base at V and 3 bases at J, with 12 bases between. Germline values: CDR1 SGDLS, CDR2 YYNGEE. TCRdb reprocessed the reads with MiXCR, giving one entry per CDR3 protein. The sample has just under 500,000 distinct CDR3 sequences, about 33% seen once; the top ten hold under 20%. The clonotype was recovered from a human donor in good health (CMV status not recorded). Some clones in this sample may be carry-over from other donors' samples. The source material was cultured PBMCs, sampled from culture after CMV antigen stimulation. This chain uses TRBV9 with TRBJ2-3; tentative D call: TRBD1 (5 bases). The chain's CDR3 is CASSVYLGATDTQYF. The CDR3 nucleotides are TGTGCCAGCAGCGTATATTTAGGGGCGACAGATACGCAGTATTTT.